The clone carrying this T cell receptor beta chain showed up just once. The data were obtained in a study of blood T cell repertoires in COVID-19. The overall study: COVID-19 samples collected from the United States, Italy and Spain covered acute and convalescent phases. In each case, the material was cDNA or gDNA derived from T cells, B-cell-depleted T cells, or PBMCs.

Authors' methods: Amplification with reference gene primers provided the estimates of nucleated cell counts. Clones were read by immunoSEQ multiplex PCR, and TCRdb kept only the in-frame ones, dropping some. V, J and clone size derive from that table, while D and trimming were established from the DNA sequence. This repertoire shows about 160,000 clones, approximately 80% found once; its top ten account for roughly 9%. The germline CDR1 and CDR2 sequences are SGHVS and FQNEAQ. With 5 bases removed from V and 2 bases from J, the gap between germline ends came to 9 bases. This CDR3 has 13 amino acids. This sequence originates from an elderly woman with active or convalescent COVID-19. The V gene is TRBV7-8, the J gene TRBJ1-2; D remains ambiguous. The sequenced sample consisted of peripheral blood. As DNA, the CDR3 is TGTGCCAGCAGCAGCGGGATAAACTATGGCTACACCTTC. Encoded protein: CASSSGINYGYTF.